The clone carrying this T cell receptor beta chain was found once. This likely comes from a read error, as the CDR3 has no conserved phenylalanine or tryptophan at its end. The data belong to a study of cytomegalovirus exposure and HLA in healthy donors. Germline V gives CDR1 SEHNR, CDR2 FQNEAQ (reference sequence). The V and J ends lost 5 bases and 0 bases, in that order; junction bases with no gene match: 6. The CDR3 totals 16 residues. The PCR was carried out with 60 Vbeta primers and 13 Jbeta primers. The assay was immunoSEQ multiplex PCR, and TCRdb's table has in-frame clones only and misses some. The sample carries some 130,000 clones, roughly 82% recorded once.

The source material was PBMCs. The rearrangement links TRBV7-9 to TRBJ1-1; 10 bases agree with TRBD1. The receptor was isolated from a male donor in good health and CMV-seropositive. CDR3 protein: CASSRQGAGMNTEAFS. CDR3 sequence (DNA): TGTGCCAGCAGCCGACAGGGGGCCGGAATGAACACTGAAGCTTTCTCT.